This section outlines one TCR beta chain sequence together with its context. CD8 cells regarded as naive lacked CD45RO, were positively chosen for CCR7, and omitted terminally differentiated effector memory CD45RA+ cells. The data were taken from a study of shared clonotypes between healthy human individuals. The CDR3 has 14 residues. V was pared by 9 bases and J by 0 bases, with 15 bases between. Germline CDR1 is MDHEN and CDR2 is SYDVKM. Some clones are missing from TCRdb's copy, which holds only in-frame ones; the method was immunoSEQ multiplex PCR. The table has hundreds of thousands of clones, approximately 96% seen once.

J is TRBJ2-7 and V is TRBV28; D is tentatively TRBD1 or TRBD2 (6 bases each). Sequenced input: naive CD8+ T cells sorted from blood. This clonotype originated in a woman aged 30 to 39 in good health. CDR3 loop: CASQGWRDSYEQYF. CDR3 nucleotides: TGTGCCAGTCAGGGGTGGCGGGACTCCTACGAGCAGTACTTC.